This T cell receptor beta chain was profiled in a study of cytomegalovirus exposure and HLA in healthy donors. General study results and limits: Productive status was seen about 90% or about 30% of the time for most TCR beta V segments in an earlier analysis. When a later analysis was performed, an Asian-associated ancestry cluster reportedly had fewer N-insertions than the roughly 640-donor mean.

CDR3 length equals 12 residues. The V segment lost 8 bases and the J segment 8 bases; nucleotides outside the gene matches: 9. CDR1 is GTSNPN, CDR2 SVGIG, per germline (reference sequence). Vbeta (60) and Jbeta (13) primers were used in the PCR. Repertoires were generated with immunoSEQ multiplex PCR, while TCRdb's copy carries only in-frame clones and drops some. The data show roughly 190,000 clones, 79% seen once. This clone was seen a few times. What it binds is not known. The sequencing input was PBMCs. V is TRBV30 and J is TRBJ1-2, with 9 bases identical to TRBD1. This TCR derives from a girl aged 10 to 17 in good health and CMV-seropositive. The CDR3 reads CALEGTGRGYTF. DNA for the CDR3: TGTGCCCTTGAGGGGACAGGGAGAGGCTACACCTTC.